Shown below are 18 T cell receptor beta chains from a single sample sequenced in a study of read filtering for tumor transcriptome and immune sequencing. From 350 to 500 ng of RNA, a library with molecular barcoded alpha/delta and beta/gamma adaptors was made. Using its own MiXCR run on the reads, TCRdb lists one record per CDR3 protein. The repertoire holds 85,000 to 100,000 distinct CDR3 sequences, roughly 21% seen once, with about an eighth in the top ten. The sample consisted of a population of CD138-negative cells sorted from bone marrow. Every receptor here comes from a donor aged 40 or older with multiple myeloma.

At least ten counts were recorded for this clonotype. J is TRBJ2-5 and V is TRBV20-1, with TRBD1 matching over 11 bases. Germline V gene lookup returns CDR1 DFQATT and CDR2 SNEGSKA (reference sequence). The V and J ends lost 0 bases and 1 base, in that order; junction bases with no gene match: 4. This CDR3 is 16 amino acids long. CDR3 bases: TGCAGTGCTAGAGATAGGGACAGGGGGAGCCAAGAGACCCAGTACTTC. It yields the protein CSARDRDRGSQETQYF.

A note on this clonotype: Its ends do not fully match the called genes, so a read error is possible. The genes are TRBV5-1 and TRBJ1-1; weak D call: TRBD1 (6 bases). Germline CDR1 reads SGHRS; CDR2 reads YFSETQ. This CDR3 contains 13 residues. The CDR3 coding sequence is TGCGCCAGCAGCTCTGGCAGGGGCACTGGAGCTTTCTTT. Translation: CASSSGRGTGAFF.

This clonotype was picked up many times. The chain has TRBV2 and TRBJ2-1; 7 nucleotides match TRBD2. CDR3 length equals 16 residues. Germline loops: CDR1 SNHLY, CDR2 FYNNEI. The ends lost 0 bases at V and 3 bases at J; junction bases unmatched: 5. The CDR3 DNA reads TGTGCCAGCAGTGAAGCGCGAGCGGGGTACTACAATGAGCAGTTCTTC. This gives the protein CASSEARAGYYNEQFF.

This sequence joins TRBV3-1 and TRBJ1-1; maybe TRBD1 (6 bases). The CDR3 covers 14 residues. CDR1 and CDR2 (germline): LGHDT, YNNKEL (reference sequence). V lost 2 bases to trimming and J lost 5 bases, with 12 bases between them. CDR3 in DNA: TGTGCCAGCAGCCAAAGGGGGGCGAAGACTGAAGCTTTCTTT. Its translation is CASSQRGAKTEAFF. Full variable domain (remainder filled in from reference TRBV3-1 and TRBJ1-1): DTAVSQTPKYLVTQMGNDKSIKCEQNLGHDTMYWYKQDSKKFLKIMFSYNNKELIINETVPNRFSPKSPDKAHLNLHINSLELGDSAVYFCASSQRGAKTEAFFGQGTRLTVV.

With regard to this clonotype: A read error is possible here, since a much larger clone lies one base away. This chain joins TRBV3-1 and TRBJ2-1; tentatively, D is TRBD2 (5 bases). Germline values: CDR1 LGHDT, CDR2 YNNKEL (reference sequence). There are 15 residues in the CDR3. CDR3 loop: CASSQYGESYNEQLF. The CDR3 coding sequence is TGTGCCAGCAGCCAGTACGGGGAATCCTACAATGAGCAGCTCTTC.

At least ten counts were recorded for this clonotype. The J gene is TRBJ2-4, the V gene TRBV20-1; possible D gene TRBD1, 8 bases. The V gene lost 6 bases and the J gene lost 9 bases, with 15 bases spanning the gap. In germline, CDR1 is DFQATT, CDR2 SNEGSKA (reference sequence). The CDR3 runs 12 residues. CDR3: CSATDREGIQYF. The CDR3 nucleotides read TGCAGTGCCACGGACAGGGAGGGCATTCAGTACTTC.

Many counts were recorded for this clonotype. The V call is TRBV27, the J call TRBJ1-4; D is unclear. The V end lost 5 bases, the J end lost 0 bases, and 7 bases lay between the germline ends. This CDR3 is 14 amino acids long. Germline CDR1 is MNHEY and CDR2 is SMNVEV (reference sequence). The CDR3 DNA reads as TGTGCCAGCAGTCCGGCAACAACTAATGAAAAACTGTTTTTT. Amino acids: CASSPATTNEKLFF.

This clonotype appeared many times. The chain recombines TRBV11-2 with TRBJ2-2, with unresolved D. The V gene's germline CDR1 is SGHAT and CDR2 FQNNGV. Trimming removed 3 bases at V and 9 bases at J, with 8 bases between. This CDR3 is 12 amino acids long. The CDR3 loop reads CASSLSGRELFF. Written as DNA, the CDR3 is TGTGCCAGCAGCTTGTCTGGCCGGGAGCTGTTTTTT. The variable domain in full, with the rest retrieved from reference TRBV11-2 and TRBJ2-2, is EAGVAQSPRYKIIEKRQSVAFWCNPISGHATLYWYQQILGQGPKLLIQFQNNGVVDDSQLPKDRFSAERLKGVDSTLKIQPAKLEDSAVYLCASSLSGRELFFGEGSRLTVL.

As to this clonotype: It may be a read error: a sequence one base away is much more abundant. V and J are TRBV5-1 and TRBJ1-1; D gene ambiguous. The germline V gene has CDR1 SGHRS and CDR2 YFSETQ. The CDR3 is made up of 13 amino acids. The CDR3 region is CASGLVPNTEAFF. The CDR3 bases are TGCGCCAGCGGCTTGGTACCGAACACTGAAGCTTTCTTT. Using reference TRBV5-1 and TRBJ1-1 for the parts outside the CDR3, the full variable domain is KAGVTQTPRYLIKTRGQQVTLSCSPISGHRSVSWYQQTPGQGLQFLFEYFSETQRNKGNFPGRFSGRQFSNSRSEMNVSTLELGDSALYLCASGLVPNTEAFFGQGTRLTVV.

DNA for the CDR3: TGTGCCAGCAGCTATACAGGGACTATCTACGAGCAGTACTTC. It yields the protein CASSYTGTIYEQYF. This chain uses TRBV6-5 with TRBJ2-7; D is perhaps TRBD2 (7 bases). The V and J ends lost 6 bases and 3 bases respectively, with 15 bases between them. CDR1 and CDR2 (germline): MNHEY, SVGAGI. This CDR3 is 14 amino acids long.

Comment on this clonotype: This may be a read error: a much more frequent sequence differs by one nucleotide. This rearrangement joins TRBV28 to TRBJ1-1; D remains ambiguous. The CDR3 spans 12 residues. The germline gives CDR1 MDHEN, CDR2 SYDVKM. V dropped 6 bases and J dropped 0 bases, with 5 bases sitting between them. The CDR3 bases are TGTGCCAGCAGCCACATGAACACTGAAGCTTTCTTT. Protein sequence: CASSHMNTEAFF.

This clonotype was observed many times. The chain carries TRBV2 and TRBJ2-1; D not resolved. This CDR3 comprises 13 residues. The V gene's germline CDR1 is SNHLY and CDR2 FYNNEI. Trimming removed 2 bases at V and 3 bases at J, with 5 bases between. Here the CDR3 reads CASSEQLYNEQFF. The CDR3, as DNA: TGTGCCAGCAGTGAACAGCTCTACAATGAGCAGTTCTTC.

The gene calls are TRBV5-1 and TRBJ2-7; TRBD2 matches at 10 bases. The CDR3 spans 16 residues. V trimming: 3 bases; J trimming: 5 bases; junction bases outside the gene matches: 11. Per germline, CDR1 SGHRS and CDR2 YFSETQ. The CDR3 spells CASSSGWTSGPNEQYF. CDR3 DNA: TGCGCCAGCAGCTCCGGGTGGACTAGCGGCCCTAACGAGCAGTACTTC.

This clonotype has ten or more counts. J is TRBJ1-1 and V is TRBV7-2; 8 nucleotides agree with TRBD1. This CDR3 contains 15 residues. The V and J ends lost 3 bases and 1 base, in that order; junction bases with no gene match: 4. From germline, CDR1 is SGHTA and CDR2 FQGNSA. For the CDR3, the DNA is TGTGCCAGCAGCTTCAGGGGGCAAAGGAACACTGAAGCTTTCTTT. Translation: CASSFRGQRNTEAFF.

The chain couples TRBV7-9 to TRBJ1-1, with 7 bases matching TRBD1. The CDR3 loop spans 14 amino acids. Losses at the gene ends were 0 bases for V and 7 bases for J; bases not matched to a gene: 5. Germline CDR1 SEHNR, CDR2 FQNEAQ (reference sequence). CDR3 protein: CASSLAQGMDEAFF. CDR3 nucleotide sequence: TGTGCCAGCAGCTTAGCACAGGGGATGGATGAAGCTTTCTTT.

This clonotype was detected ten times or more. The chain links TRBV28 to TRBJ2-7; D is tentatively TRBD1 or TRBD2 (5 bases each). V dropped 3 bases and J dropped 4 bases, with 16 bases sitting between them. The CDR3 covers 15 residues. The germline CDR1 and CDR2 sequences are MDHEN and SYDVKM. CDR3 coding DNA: TGTGCCAGCAGTTTTGGGGGACCGGAGCAGTACGAGCAGTACTTC. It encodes CASSFGGPEQYEQYF.

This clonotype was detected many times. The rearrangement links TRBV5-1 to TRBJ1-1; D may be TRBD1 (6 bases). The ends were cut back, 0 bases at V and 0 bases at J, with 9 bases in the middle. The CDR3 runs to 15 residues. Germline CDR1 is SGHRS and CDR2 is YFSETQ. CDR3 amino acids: CASSLETGLNTEAFF. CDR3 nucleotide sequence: TGCGCCAGCAGCTTGGAGACAGGCCTGAACACTGAAGCTTTCTTT.

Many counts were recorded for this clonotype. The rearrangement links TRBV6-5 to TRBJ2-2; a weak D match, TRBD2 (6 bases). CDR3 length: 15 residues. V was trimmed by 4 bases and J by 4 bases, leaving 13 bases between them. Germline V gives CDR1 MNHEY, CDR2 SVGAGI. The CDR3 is CASSFAGTPTGELFF. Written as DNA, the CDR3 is TGTGCCAGCAGTTTTGCCGGGACTCCCACCGGGGAGCTGTTTTTT.